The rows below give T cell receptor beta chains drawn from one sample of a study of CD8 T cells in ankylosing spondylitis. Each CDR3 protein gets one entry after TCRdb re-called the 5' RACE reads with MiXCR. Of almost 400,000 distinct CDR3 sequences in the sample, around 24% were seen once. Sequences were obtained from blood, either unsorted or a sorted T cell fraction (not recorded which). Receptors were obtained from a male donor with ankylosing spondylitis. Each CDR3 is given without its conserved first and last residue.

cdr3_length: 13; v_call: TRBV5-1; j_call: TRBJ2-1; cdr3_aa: ASGGLAGGHNEQF
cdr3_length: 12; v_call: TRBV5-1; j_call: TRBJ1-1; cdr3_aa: ASSLSPADTEAF
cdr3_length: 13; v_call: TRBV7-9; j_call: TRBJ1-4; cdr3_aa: ASADRTGENEKLF
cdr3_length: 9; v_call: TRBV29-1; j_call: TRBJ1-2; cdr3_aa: SVEGPYGYT
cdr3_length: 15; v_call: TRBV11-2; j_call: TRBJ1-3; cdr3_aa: ASSLVVRTYSGNTIY
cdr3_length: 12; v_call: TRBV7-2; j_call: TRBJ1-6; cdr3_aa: ASSLDGYNSPLH
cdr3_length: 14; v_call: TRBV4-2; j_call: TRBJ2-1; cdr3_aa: ASSQGIGEAYNEQF
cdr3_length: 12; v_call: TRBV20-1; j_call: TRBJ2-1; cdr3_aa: SAPLPGAYNEQF
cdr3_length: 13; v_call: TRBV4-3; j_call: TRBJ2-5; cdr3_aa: ASSQGNRLQETQY
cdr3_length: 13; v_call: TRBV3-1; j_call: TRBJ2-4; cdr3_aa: ASSQAASLGNIQY
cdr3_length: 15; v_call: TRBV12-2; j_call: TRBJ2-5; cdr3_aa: ASRLAGTSGMGETQY
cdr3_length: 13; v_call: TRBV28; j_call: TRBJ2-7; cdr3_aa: ASSFSLGGRDEQY
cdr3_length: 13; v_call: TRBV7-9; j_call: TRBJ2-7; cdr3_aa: ASSPRGTVPYEQY
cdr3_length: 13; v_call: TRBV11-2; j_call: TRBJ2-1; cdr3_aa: ASSPRRLAGNEQF
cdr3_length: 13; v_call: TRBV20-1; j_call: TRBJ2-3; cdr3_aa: SATLRGGGTDTQY
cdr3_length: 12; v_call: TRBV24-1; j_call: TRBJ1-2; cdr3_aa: ATSGTAASYGYT
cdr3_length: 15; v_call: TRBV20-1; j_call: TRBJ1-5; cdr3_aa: SARPLGTGGSNQPQH
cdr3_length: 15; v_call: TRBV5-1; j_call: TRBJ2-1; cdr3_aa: ASSSGLEGVMVGEQF
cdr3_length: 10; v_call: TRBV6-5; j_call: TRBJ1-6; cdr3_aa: ASSTYNSPLH
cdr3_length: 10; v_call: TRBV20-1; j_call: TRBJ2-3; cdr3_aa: SARDQGDTQY
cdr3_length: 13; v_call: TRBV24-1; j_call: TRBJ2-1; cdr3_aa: ATSRGLAGYNEQF
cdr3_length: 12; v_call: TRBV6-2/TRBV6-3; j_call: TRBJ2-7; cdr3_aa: ASQRLAGDYEQY
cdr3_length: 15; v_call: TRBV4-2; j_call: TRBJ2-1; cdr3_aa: ASSPRRRDLPYNEQF
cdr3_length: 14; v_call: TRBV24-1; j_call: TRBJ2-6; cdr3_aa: ATSDRLNSGANVLT
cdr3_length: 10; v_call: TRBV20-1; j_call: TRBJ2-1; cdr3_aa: SARVAWNEQF
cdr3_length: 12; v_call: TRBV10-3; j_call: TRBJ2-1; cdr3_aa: AISETPYNYEQF
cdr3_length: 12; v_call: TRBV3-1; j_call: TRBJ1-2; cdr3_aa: ASSFTHGRLGYT
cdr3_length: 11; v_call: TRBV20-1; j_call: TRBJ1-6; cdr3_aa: SARAPASPSLH
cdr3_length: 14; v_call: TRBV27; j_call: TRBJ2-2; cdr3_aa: ASSLSGQAYTGELF
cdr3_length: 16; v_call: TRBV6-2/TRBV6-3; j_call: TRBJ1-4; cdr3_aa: ASSYPTDRASTNEKLF
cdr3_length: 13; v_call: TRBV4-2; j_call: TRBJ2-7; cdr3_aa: ASSQRGGGSHEQY
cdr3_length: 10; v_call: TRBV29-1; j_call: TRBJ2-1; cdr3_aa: SVEDLVKGQF
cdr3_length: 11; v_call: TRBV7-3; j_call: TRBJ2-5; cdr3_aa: ASSFSREETQY
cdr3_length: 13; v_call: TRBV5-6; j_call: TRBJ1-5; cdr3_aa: ASSRTGMGNQPQH
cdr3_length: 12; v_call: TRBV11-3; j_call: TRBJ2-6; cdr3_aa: ASSLTSGSNVLT